In its sample, the clone carrying this T cell receptor beta chain was seen a few times. This entry is derived from a study of blood T cell repertoires in COVID-19. About the study: Both acute and convalescent COVID-19 samples were obtained from the United States, Italy and Spain. The analysed material was cDNA or gDNA that came from T cells, B-cell-depleted T cells, or PBMCs.

Measured with immunoSEQ multiplex PCR; TCRdb has only the in-frame clones, and not every one. The sample records a few hundred thousand clones, 85% being singletons. The CDR3 length is 17 residues. V lost 1 base and J lost 8; bases outside the gene matches: 17. Germline CDR1 and CDR2: GTSNPN and SVGIG (reference sequence). The TCR comes from a woman aged 18-35 years with acute or convalescent COVID-19. Specimen: peripheral blood. This chain links TRBV30 with TRBJ1-2; 9 bases agree with TRBD1. The CDR3, as DNA: TGTGCCTGGAGTGACCAACAGGGGGCGCGACTCTACGACGGCTACACCTTC. This codes for CAWSDQQGARLYDGYTF. Full variable domain (remainder filled in from reference TRBV30 and TRBJ1-2): SQTIHQWPATLVQPVGSPLSLECTVEGTSNPNLYWYRQAAGRGLQLLFYSVGIGQISSEVPQNLSASRPQDRQFILSSKKLLLSDSGFYLCAWSDQQGARLYDGYTFGSGTRLTVV.